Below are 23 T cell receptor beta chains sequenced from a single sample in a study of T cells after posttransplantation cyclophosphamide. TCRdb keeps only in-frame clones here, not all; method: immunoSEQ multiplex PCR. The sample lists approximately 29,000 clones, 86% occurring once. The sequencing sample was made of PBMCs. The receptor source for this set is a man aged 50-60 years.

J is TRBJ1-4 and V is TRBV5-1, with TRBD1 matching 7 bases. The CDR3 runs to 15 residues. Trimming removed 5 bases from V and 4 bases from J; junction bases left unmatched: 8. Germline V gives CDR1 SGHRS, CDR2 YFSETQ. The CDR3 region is CASRSRQGNNEKLFF. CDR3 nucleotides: TGCGCCAGCAGATCCCGACAGGGAAATAATGAAAAACTGTTTTTT.

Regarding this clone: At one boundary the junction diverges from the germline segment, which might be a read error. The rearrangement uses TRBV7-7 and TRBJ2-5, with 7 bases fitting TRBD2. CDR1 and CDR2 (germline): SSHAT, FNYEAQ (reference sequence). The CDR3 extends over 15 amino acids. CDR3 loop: CASSLGLGGEETQYF. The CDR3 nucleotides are TGTGCTAGCAGCTTAGGTTTGGGAGGGGAAGAGACCCAGTACTTC.

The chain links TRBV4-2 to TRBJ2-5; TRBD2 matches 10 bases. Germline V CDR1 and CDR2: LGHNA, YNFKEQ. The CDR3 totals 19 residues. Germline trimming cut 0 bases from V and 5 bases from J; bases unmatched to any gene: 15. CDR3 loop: CASSQDGLAGGPNGETQYF. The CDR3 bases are TGTGCCAGCAGCCAAGACGGATTAGCGGGGGGACCTAATGGGGAGACCCAGTACTTC.

The CDR3 here is CASSSVGGYSNQPQHF. CDR3 nucleotide sequence: TGTGCCAGCAGCTCGGTAGGGGGTTATAGCAATCAGCCCCAGCATTTT. The chain carries TRBV5-6 and TRBJ1-5; D may be TRBD1 (6 bases). V was trimmed by 3 bases and J by 0 bases, leaving 13 bases between them. The CDR3 spans 16 residues. Germline-derived CDR1 and CDR2 are SGHDT and YYEEEE.

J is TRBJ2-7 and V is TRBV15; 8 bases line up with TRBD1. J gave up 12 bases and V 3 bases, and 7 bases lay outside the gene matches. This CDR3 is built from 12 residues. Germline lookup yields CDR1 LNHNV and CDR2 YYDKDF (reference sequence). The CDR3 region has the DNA TGTGCCACCAGCAGGCCCCCGGGACAGGCGTACTTC. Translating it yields CATSRPPGQAYF.

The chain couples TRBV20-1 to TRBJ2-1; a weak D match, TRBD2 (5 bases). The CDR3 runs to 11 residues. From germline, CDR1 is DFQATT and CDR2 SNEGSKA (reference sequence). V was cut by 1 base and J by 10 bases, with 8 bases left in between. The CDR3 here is CSARGRNEQFF. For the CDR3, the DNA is TGCAGTGCTAGAGGGAGGAACGAGCAGTTCTTC.

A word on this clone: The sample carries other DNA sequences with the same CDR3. The CDR3, as DNA: TGTGCCAGCAGTGCCTACAGGGGGTCAAACTCCCCCCTCCACTTT. This translates into CASSAYRGSNSPLHF. The chain combines TRBV6-1 with TRBJ1-6, with TRBD1 identical over 8 bases. The trim removed 4 bases at V and 13 bases at J, leaving 12 bases unmatched. The CDR3 covers 15 residues. Germline V gene data show CDR1 as MNHNS and CDR2 as SASEGT.

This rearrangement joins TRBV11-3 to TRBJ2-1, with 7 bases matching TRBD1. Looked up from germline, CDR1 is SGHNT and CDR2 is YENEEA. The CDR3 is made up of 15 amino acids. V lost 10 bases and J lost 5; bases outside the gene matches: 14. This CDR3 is CATAQQGSLHNEQFF. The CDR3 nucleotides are TGTGCCACCGCTCAACAGGGGAGCTTACACAATGAGCAGTTCTTC.

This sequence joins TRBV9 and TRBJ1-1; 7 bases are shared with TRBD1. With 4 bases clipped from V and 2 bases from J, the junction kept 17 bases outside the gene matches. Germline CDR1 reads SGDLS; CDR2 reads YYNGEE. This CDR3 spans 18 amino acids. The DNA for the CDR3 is TGTGCCAGCAGCTCACCCCTGGGGACAGCCGTTTTTAACACTGAAGCTTTCTTT. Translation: CASSSPLGTAVFNTEAFF.

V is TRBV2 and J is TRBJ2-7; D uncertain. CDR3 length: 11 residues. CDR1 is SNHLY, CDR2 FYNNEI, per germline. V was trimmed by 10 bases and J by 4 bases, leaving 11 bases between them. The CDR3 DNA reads TGTGCCAACCTATTTTTATACGAGCAGTACTTC. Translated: CANLFLYEQYF. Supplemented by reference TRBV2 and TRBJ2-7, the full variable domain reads EPEVTQTPSHQVTQMGQEVILRCVPISNHLYFYWYRQILGQKVEFLVSFYNNEISEKSEIFDDQFSVERPDGSNFTLKIRSTKLEDSAMYFCANLFLYEQYFGPGTRLTVT.

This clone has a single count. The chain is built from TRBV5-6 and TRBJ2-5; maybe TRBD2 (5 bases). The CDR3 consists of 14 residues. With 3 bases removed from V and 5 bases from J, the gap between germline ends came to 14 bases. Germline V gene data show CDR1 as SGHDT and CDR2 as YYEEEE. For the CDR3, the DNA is TGTGCCAGCAGCTGGGGAGAAGGATGGGAGACCCAGTACTTC. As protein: CASSWGEGWETQYF.

CDR3 DNA: TGTGCCAGCACGACTACCAACTCCTACAATGAGCAGTTCTTC. Its protein is CASTTTNSYNEQFF. The chain uses TRBV18 and TRBJ2-1, with a weak D call TRBD2 (5 bases). The germline V and J ends were trimmed by 8 bases and 0 bases, with 11 bases remaining between them. Germline loops: CDR1 KGHSH, CDR2 LQKENI. This CDR3 has 14 residues.

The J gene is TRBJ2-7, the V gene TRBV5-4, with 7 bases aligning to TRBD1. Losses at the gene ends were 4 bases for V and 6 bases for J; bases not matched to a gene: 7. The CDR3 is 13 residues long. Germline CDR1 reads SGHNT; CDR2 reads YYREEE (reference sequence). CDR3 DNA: TGTGCCAGCAGCAACGACAGGGCCGCCGAGCAGTACTTC. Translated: CASSNDRAAEQYF.

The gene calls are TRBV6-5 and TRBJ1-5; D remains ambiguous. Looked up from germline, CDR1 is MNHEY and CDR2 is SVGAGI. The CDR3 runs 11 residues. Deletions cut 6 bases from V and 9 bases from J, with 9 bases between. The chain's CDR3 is CASSPYGPQHF. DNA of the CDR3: TGTGCCAGCAGCCCCTATGGGCCCCAGCATTTT.

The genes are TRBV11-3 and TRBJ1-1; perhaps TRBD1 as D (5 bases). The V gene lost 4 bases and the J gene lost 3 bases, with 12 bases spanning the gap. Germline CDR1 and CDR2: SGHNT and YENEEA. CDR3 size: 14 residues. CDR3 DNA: TGTGCCAGCAGCTCACATCCGACAGACACTGAAGCTTTCTTT. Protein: CASSSHPTDTEAFF.

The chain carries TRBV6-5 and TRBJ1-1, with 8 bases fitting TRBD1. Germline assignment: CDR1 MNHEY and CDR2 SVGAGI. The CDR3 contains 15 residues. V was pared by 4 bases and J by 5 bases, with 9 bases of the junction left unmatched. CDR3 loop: CASSFRTGRVTEAFF. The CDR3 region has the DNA TGTGCCAGCAGTTTCCGGACAGGGAGAGTGACTGAAGCTTTCTTT.

The CDR3 region has the DNA TGTGCCAGCAGCGACAGAAGGGAGACCCAGTACTTC. Amino acids: CASSDRRETQYF. The chain uses TRBV7-9 and TRBJ2-5, with D maybe TRBD1 (5 bases). V was pared by 5 bases and J by 5 bases, with 9 bases between. This CDR3 has 12 amino acids. From germline, CDR1 is SEHNR and CDR2 FQNEAQ (reference sequence).

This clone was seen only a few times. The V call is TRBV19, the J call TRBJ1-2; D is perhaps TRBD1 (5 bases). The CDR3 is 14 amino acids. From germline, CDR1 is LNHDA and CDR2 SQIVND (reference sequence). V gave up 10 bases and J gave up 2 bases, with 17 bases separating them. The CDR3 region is CATLDGGANYGYTF. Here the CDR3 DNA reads TGTGCCACCCTTGACGGTGGGGCGAACTATGGCTACACCTTC.

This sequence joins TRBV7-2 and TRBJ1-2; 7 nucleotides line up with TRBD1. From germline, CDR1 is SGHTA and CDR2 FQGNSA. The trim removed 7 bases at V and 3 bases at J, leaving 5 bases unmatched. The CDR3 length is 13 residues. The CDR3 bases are TGTGCCAGCACCCCGGGGACAGACTATGGCTACACCTTC. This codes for CASTPGTDYGYTF.

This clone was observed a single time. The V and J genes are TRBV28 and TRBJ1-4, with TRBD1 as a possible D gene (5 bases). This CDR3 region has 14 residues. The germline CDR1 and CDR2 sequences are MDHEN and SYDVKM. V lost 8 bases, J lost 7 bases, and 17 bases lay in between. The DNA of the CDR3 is TGTGCCAGCCTTAGCGGGGGAACTGCTGAAAAACTGTTTTTT. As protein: CASLSGGTAEKLFF.

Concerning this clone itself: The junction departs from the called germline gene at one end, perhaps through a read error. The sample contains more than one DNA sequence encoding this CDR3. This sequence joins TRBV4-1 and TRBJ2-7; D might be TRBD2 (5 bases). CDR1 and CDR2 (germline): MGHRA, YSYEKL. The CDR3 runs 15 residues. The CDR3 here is CASSRGPGRDYEQYF. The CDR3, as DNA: TGTGCCAGCAGCCGAGGCCCCGGACGGGACTACGAGCAGTACTTC.

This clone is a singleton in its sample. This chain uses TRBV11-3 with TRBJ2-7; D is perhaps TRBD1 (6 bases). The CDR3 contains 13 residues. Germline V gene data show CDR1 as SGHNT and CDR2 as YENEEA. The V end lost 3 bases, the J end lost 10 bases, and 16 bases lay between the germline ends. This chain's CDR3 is CASSFSGQTTQYF. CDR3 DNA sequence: TGTGCCAGCAGCTTTTCCGGACAGACAACACAGTACTTC.

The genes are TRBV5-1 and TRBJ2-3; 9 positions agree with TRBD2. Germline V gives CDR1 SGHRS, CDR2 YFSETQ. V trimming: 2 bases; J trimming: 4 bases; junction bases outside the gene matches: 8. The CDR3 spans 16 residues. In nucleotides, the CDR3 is TGCGCCAGCAGCTTAATCGGGACTAGCAGCGCAGATACGCAGTATTTT. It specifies CASSLIGTSSADTQYF.